This T cell receptor beta chain was recovered during a study of T cell responses to AZD1222 COVID-19 vaccine. Clones were sequenced by immunoSEQ multiplex PCR, and TCRdb holds only the in-frame ones, with some missing. The sample shows some 110,000 clones, 70% to 90% of them seen only once. Study-level points and caveats: Baseline seropositivity characterized only a handful of AZD1222 recipients.

CDR1 is SGHTA and CDR2 is FQGNSA in the germline V gene. The CDR3 is 13 residues long. Trimming left V 7 bases short and J 4 bases short, with 11 bases between. Remarks on this clone: The antigen remains undetermined.

V and J are TRBV7-2 and TRBJ1-5; D perhaps matches TRBD1 (5 bases). The sample here was peripheral blood, taken on day 0 of AZD1222 vaccination. This clonotype originated in an adult in good health. The CDR3 DNA is TGTGCCAGCACCTACGGGGGGAATCAGCCCCAGCATTTT. Amino acids: CASTYGGNQPQHF.